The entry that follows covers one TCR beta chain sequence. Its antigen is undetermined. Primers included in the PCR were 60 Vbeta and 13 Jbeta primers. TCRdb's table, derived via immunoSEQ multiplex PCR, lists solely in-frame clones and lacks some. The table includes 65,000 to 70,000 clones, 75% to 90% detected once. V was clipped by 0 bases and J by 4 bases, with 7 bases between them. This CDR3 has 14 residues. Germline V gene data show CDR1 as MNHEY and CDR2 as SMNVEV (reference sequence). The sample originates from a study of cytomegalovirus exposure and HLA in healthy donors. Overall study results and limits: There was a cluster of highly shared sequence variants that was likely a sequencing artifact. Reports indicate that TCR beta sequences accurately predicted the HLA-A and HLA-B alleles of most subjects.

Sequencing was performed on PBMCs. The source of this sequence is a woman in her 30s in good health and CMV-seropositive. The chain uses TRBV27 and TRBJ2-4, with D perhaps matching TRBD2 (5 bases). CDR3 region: CASSLSRGKNIQYF. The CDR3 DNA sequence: TGTGCCAGCAGTTTATCCCGGGGAAAAAACATTCAGTACTTC.